This is a list of T cell receptor beta chains from one sample in a study of shared clonotypes between healthy human individuals. Profiled with immunoSEQ multiplex PCR; TCRdb holds only in-frame clones, not every one. There are approximately 2.5 million clones in the sample; approximately 90% occur only once, and over 0.12% lies in the top ten. The sequencing input was naive CD4+ T cells sorted from blood. All receptors derive from a man in his late teens or twenties in good health. The CDR3 runs from the conserved cysteine through the conserved F or W. A D gene is named only where the DNA matches it firmly. Rows may omit the clone size; those that give it use once, few, many or a size class.

size: NA
J: TRBJ2-3
D: NA
V: TRBV7-2
CDR3: CASSRPGATDTQYF
DNA: TGTGCCAGCAGCCGGCCGGGGGCGACAGATACGCAGTATTTT

size: NA
J: TRBJ2-3
D: NA
V: TRBV25-1
CDR3: CASSEDGAPTDTQYF
DNA: TGTGCCAGCAGTGAAGACGGGGCCCCCACAGATACGCAGTATTTT

size: NA
J: TRBJ2-3
D: NA
V: TRBV6-5
CDR3: CASSQGPDTQYF
DNA: TGTGCCAGCAGCCAGGGGCCAGATACGCAGTATTTT

size: NA
J: TRBJ1-2
D: NA
V: TRBV2
CDR3: CASSLEGPNYGYTF
DNA: TGTGCCAGCAGTTTGGAGGGCCCTAACTATGGCTACACCTTC

size: NA
J: TRBJ1-2
D: NA
V: TRBV12-5
CDR3: CASGGSNYGYTF
DNA: TGTGCTAGTGGAGGATCAAACTATGGCTACACCTTC

size: once
J: TRBJ2-3
D: NA
V: TRBV10-3
CDR3: CAIKRGAHTLTDTQYF
DNA: TGTGCCATCAAGAGGGGGGCCCACACTCTCACAGATACGCAGTATTTT

size: NA
J: TRBJ2-1
D: TRBD2
V: TRBV9
CDR3: CASSVSSGINNEQFF
DNA: TGTGCCAGCAGCGTAAGTAGCGGGATCAACAATGAGCAGTTCTTC

size: NA
J: TRBJ1-2
D: NA
V: TRBV10-3
CDR3: CAISEVDRVGGYTF
DNA: TGTGCCATCAGTGAGGTTGATAGGGTCGGGGGCTACACCTTC

size: NA
J: TRBJ2-1
D: NA
V: TRBV1
CDR3: CTSSYDSGESHEQFF
DNA: TGCACCAGCAGCTACGACTCGGGGGAGTCTCATGAGCAGTTCTTC

size: NA
J: TRBJ1-2
D: NA
V: TRBV28
CDR3: CASTLTLGQSYGYTF
DNA: TGTGCCAGCACCCTAACCCTCGGACAGTCATATGGCTACACCTTC

size: NA
J: TRBJ2-3
D: TRBD2
V: TRBV10-3
CDR3: CAISAPVTSGSTNTQYF
DNA: TGTGCCATCAGTGCACCCGTAACTAGCGGAAGTACGAATACGCAGTATTTT

size: once
J: TRBJ2-3
D: NA
V: TRBV5-1
CDR3: CASSPRGDTQYF
DNA: TGCGCCAGCAGCCCGCGGGGAGATACGCAGTATTTT

size: few
J: TRBJ2-7
D: NA
V: TRBV2
CDR3: CASSVSGIVNEQYF
DNA: TGTGCCAGCAGTGTGTCGGGGATCGTGAACGAGCAGTACTTC

size: NA
J: TRBJ1-3
D: NA
V: TRBV11-2
CDR3: CASSLSDGNTIYF
DNA: TGTGCCAGCAGCTTGTCGGATGGAAACACCATATATTTT

size: once
J: TRBJ1-5
D: NA
V: TRBV5-8
CDR3: CASSPRGPALRNQPQHF
DNA: TGTGCCAGCAGCCCGAGAGGGCCTGCACTCCGCAATCAGCCCCAGCATTTT

size: NA
J: TRBJ1-2
D: NA
V: TRBV12-5
CDR3: CASYDGWSDGYTF
DNA: TGTGCTAGTTACGACGGGTGGAGTGATGGCTACACCTTC

size: NA
J: TRBJ1-1
D: NA
V: TRBV6-1
CDR3: CASSEGGRNTEAFF
DNA: TGTGCCAGCAGTGAAGGGGGAAGGAACACTGAAGCTTTCTTT

size: NA
J: TRBJ2-7
D: NA
V: TRBV11-2
CDR3: CASSSLQGPSYEQYF
DNA: TGTGCCAGCAGCAGCCTCCAGGGCCCATCCTACGAGCAGTACTTC

size: NA
J: TRBJ1-5
D: NA
V: TRBV5-8
CDR3: CASSLYQGGNQPQHF
DNA: TGTGCCAGCAGCTTGTACCAGGGCGGCAATCAGCCCCAGCATTTT

size: NA
J: TRBJ2-2
D: TRBD2
V: TRBV7-2
CDR3: CASSLFTGGAGELFF
DNA: TGTGCCAGCAGCTTATTCACGGGAGGGGCCGGGGAGCTGTTTTTT

size: NA
J: TRBJ2-3
D: NA
V: TRBV5-1
CDR3: CASSLDPVDTQYF
DNA: TGCGCCAGCAGCTTGGATCCGGTCGATACGCAGTATTTT

size: NA
J: TRBJ2-7
D: NA
V: TRBV6-5
CDR3: CASRTRFPSYEQYF
DNA: TGTGCCAGCAGGACCCGATTCCCCTCCTACGAGCAGTACTTC

size: NA
J: TRBJ1-2
D: NA
V: TRBV25-1
CDR3: CASSDPGTGYGYTF
DNA: TGTGCCAGCAGTGACCCAGGGACCGGCTATGGCTACACCTTC

size: once
J: TRBJ2-5
D: TRBD2
V: TRBV19
CDR3: CASSTPGGGSQETQYF
DNA: TGTGCCAGTAGTACCCCCGGGGGGGGGAGCCAAGAGACCCAGTACTTC

size: NA
J: TRBJ1-1
D: NA
V: TRBV7-9
CDR3: CASSSDMEAFF
DNA: TGTGCCAGCAGCTCAGATATGGAAGCTTTCTTT

size: NA
J: TRBJ2-7
D: NA
V: TRBV5-1
CDR3: CASSLEGLGSYEQYF
DNA: TGCGCCAGCAGCTTGGAGGGACTCGGCTCCTACGAGCAGTACTTC

size: NA
J: TRBJ2-7
D: NA
V: TRBV10-2
CDR3: CASSDHRVREQYF
DNA: TGCGCCAGCAGTGATCACAGGGTTCGCGAGCAGTACTTC

size: NA
J: TRBJ2-5
D: TRBD2
V: TRBV5-6
CDR3: CASSLLRGVQETQYF
DNA: TGTGCCAGCAGCTTGCTGCGGGGGGTACAAGAGACCCAGTACTTC

size: NA
J: TRBJ2-1
D: NA
V: TRBV27
CDR3: CASRPTQDGHYNEQFF
DNA: TGTGCCAGCAGACCCACCCAGGACGGACACTACAATGAGCAGTTCTTC

size: NA
J: TRBJ2-7
D: NA
V: TRBV6-1
CDR3: CASSTGTIYEQYF
DNA: TGTGCCAGCAGTACAGGAACGATTTACGAGCAGTACTTC

size: NA
J: TRBJ1-5
D: TRBD1
V: TRBV10-2
CDR3: CASRGGQGGNQPQHF
DNA: TGCGCCAGCAGGGGGGGACAGGGTGGCAATCAGCCCCAGCATTTT

size: NA
J: TRBJ1-6
D: NA
V: TRBV6-5
CDR3: CASTRVSVGGSPLHF
DNA: TGTGCCAGCACCAGGGTGTCGGTGGGGGGCTCACCCCTCCACTTT

size: NA
J: TRBJ1-3
D: TRBD1
V: TRBV10-3
CDR3: CAIRWTGSSGNTIYF
DNA: TGTGCCATCAGATGGACAGGGTCCTCTGGAAACACCATATATTTT

size: NA
J: TRBJ1-5
D: NA
V: TRBV5-6
CDR3: CASSLTIGEGNQPQHF
DNA: TGTGCCAGCAGCCTTACTATAGGCGAGGGCAATCAGCCCCAGCATTTT

size: NA
J: TRBJ2-6
D: NA
V: TRBV7-2
CDR3: CASSPTAVSGANVLTF
DNA: TGTGCCAGCAGCCCGACGGCTGTCTCTGGGGCCAACGTCCTGACTTTC

size: NA
J: TRBJ2-1
D: NA
V: TRBV19
CDR3: CASSPQGGNEQFF
DNA: TGTGCCAGTAGCCCACAGGGTGGTAATGAGCAGTTCTTC

size: NA
J: TRBJ1-2
D: TRBD1
V: TRBV19
CDR3: CASPRGLRGYTF
DNA: TGTGCCAGTCCCAGGGGGCTTCGTGGCTACACCTTC

size: NA
J: TRBJ2-7
D: NA
V: TRBV30
CDR3: CAWSVDRGNSGRRGDEQYF
DNA: TGTGCCTGGAGTGTGGACAGGGGGAATAGCGGGAGGAGGGGCGACGAGCAGTACTTC

size: few
J: TRBJ1-1
D: NA
V: TRBV6-4
CDR3: CAPNPGGAF
DNA: TGTGCCCCTAACCCGGGGGGGGCCTTT

size: NA
J: TRBJ1-1
D: NA
V: TRBV7-9
CDR3: CASSFSVQPEAFF
DNA: TGTGCCAGCAGCTTCTCAGTCCAGCCAGAAGCTTTCTTT

size: NA
J: TRBJ1-1
D: TRBD1
V: TRBV15
CDR3: CATSRGGQGNTEAFF
DNA: TGTGCCACCAGCAGGGGGGGACAGGGGAACACTGAAGCTTTCTTT

size: NA
J: TRBJ1-5
D: NA
V: TRBV1
CDR3: CTSSLLYQQDNQPQHF
DNA: TGCACCAGCAGCCTTTTATATCAACAGGACAATCAGCCCCAGCATTTT

size: NA
J: TRBJ1-1
D: NA
V: TRBV7-6
CDR3: CASSGTEAFF
DNA: TGTGCCAGCAGCGGAACTGAAGCTTTCTTT

size: NA
J: TRBJ2-5
D: NA
V: TRBV7-9
CDR3: CASSPRGLNLETQYF
DNA: TGTGCCAGCAGCCCTCGAGGACTAAACCTAGAGACCCAGTACTTC

size: once
J: TRBJ1-6
D: NA
V: TRBV29-1
CDR3: CSVEAQVPNSPLHF
DNA: TGCAGCGTTGAAGCACAGGTCCCCAATTCACCCCTCCACTTT

size: NA
J: TRBJ1-1
D: NA
V: TRBV28
CDR3: CASSFLDRGTEAFF
DNA: TGTGCCAGCAGTTTCCTCGACAGAGGCACTGAAGCTTTCTTT

size: NA
J: TRBJ2-5
D: TRBD1
V: TRBV11-2
CDR3: CASSRGTGPKETQYF
DNA: TGTGCCAGCAGCCGCGGGACAGGGCCCAAGGAGACCCAGTACTTC

size: NA
J: TRBJ1-4
D: TRBD1
V: TRBV18
CDR3: CASSPDRPNEKLFF
DNA: TGTGCCAGCTCACCGGACAGGCCTAATGAAAAACTGTTTTTT

size: NA
J: TRBJ1-5
D: NA
V: TRBV19
CDR3: CASSIGVPVLNQPQHF
DNA: TGTGCCAGTAGTATAGGGGTTCCCGTCCTCAATCAGCCCCAGCATTTT

size: once
J: TRBJ1-2
D: NA
V: TRBV10-1
CDR3: CASSETAVPYRDYGYTF
DNA: TGCGCCAGCAGTGAGACAGCGGTACCCTATCGAGACTATGGCTACACCTTC

size: NA
J: TRBJ2-7
D: NA
V: TRBV10-2
CDR3: CASSEARGSEQYF
DNA: TGCGCCAGCAGTGAGGCCAGGGGTAGCGAGCAGTACTTC

size: NA
J: TRBJ2-4
D: NA
V: TRBV19
CDR3: CASGSIAKNIQYF
DNA: TGTGCCAGTGGTTCCATAGCCAAAAACATTCAGTACTTC

size: NA
J: TRBJ2-4
D: NA
V: TRBV14
CDR3: CASSHRDGVGNIQYF
DNA: TGTGCCAGCAGCCATCGTGACGGGGTTGGCAACATTCAGTACTTC

size: NA
J: TRBJ1-2
D: NA
V: TRBV5-1
CDR3: CASSPAPTYGRANYGYTF
DNA: TGCGCCAGCAGCCCAGCCCCAACATACGGGAGAGCTAACTATGGCTACACCTTC

size: NA
J: TRBJ2-2
D: TRBD2
V: TRBV6-1
CDR3: CASTTMGLAYGELFF
DNA: TGTGCCAGCACCACCATGGGACTAGCGTACGGGGAGCTGTTTTTT